The 12 T cell receptor beta chains below come from one sample, sequenced in a study of blood T cell repertoires in COVID-19. Some clones are missing from TCRdb's copy, which holds only in-frame ones; the method was immunoSEQ multiplex PCR. Seen here are around 200,000 clones, 83% observed once, and the top ten hold roughly 7.8%. The sample comprised peripheral blood. Receptors were obtained from a man in his forties or fifties with active or convalescent COVID-19.

V usage is TRBV6-4 and J usage is TRBJ2-2; TRBD2 matches 11 bases. Germline CDR1 MRHNA, CDR2 SNTAGT. The J segment lost 4 bases and the V segment lost 2 bases, leaving 0 bases of the junction unmatched. The CDR3 is made up of 15 amino acids. The CDR3 nucleotides read TGTGCCAGCAGTGACACTAGCGGGAGCACCGGGGAGCTGTTTTTT. This sequence encodes CASSDTSGSTGELFF.

Comment on this clone: Other nucleotide sequences from this sample produce the same CDR3. The genes are TRBV20-1 and TRBJ2-7; tentatively, D is TRBD1 (5 bases). The CDR3 has 11 residues. Between the trimmed V and J ends, which lost 6 bases and 6 bases, there was a span of 12 bases. Germline V gene lookup returns CDR1 DFQATT and CDR2 SNEGSKA (reference sequence). Written as DNA, the CDR3 is TGCAGTGCAAGTCTAGGGGCCGAGCAGTACTTC. Its protein is CSASLGAEQYF.

The chain recombines TRBV11-1 with TRBJ1-1; the D gene is possibly TRBD1 (6 bases). The CDR3 sequence is 15 residues long. Germline CDR1 reads SGHAT; CDR2 reads FQDESV (reference sequence). V was cut by 1 base and J by 5 bases, with 14 bases left in between. The CDR3 reads CASSLGRGLRTEAFF. DNA of the CDR3: TGTGCCAGCAGCTTAGGGCGGGGGCTGAGGACTGAAGCTTTCTTT.

The chain couples TRBV29-1 to TRBJ1-2, with 9 positions matching TRBD1. The CDR3 runs to 13 residues. V gave up 6 bases and J gave up 4 bases; unmatched junction bases: 6. Germline CDR1 SQVTM, CDR2 ANQGSEA. The CDR3: CSVNRGLGYGYTF. The CDR3, as DNA: TGCAGCGTAAACAGGGGGCTGGGCTATGGCTACACCTTC. Using reference TRBV29-1 and TRBJ1-2 for the parts outside the CDR3, the full variable domain is SAVISQKPSRDICQRGTSLTIQCQVDSQVTMMFWYRQQPGQSLTLIATANQGSEATYESGFVIDKFPISRPNLTFSTLTVSNMSPEDSSIYLCSVNRGLGYGYTFGSGTRLTVV.

This clone occurred a few times. This rearrangement joins TRBV9 to TRBJ1-4; 7 nucleotides match TRBD1. Germline CDR1 SGDLS, CDR2 YYNGEE. The CDR3 is 16 amino acids. The ends lost 4 bases at V and 0 bases at J; junction bases unmatched: 6. DNA of the CDR3: TGTGCCAGCAGCACGACAGGGCCTGCAACTAATGAAAAACTGTTTTTT. This translates into CASSTTGPATNEKLFF.

In this sample, this clone turned up a few times. The V and J genes are TRBV29-1 and TRBJ2-5; 7 nucleotides agree with TRBD1. Trimming took 7 bases from V and 1 from J; bases not matched to a gene: 12. This CDR3 region has 15 residues. Per germline, CDR1 SQVTM and CDR2 ANQGSEA. CDR3 protein: CSGTQGVGVQETQYF. The CDR3 DNA reads as TGCAGCGGAACCCAGGGGGTGGGGGTCCAAGAGACCCAGTACTTC.

The rearrangement links TRBV11-1 to TRBJ2-2; 8 bases fit TRBD1. The ends lost 5 bases at V and 6 bases at J; junction bases unmatched: 2. The V gene's germline CDR1 is SGHAT and CDR2 FQDESV (reference sequence). This CDR3 spans 13 amino acids. The CDR3 protein is CASSLQGAGELFF. DNA of the CDR3: TGTGCCAGCAGCCTACAGGGGGCCGGGGAGCTGTTTTTT. Looking up the rest from reference TRBV11-1 and TRBJ2-2 gives the full variable domain: EAEVAQSPRYKITEKSQAVAFWCDPISGHATLYWYRQILGQGPELLVQFQDESVVDDSQLPKDRFSAERLKGVDSTLKIQPAELGDSAMYLCASSLQGAGELFFGEGSRLTVL.

The table lists this clone with a few counts. Other DNA sequences in this specimen translate into the identical CDR3. The V gene is TRBV19, the J gene TRBJ1-2, with a tentative D call TRBD1 (6 bases). This CDR3 has 13 residues. Germline V gives CDR1 LNHDA, CDR2 SQIVND (reference sequence). V lost 6 bases and J 6 bases, leaving 14 bases between the germline ends. The DNA for the CDR3 is TGTGCCAGTAGCATGCGGGGGGCGAATGGCTACACCTTC. This encodes CASSMRGANGYTF. The full variable domain, its missing parts supplied by reference TRBV19 and TRBJ1-2, is DGGITQSPKYLFRKEGQNVTLSCEQNLNHDAMYWYRQDPGQGLRLIYYSQIVNDFQKGDIAEGYSVSREKKESFPLTVTSAQKNPTAFYLCASSMRGANGYTFGSGTRLTVV.

Regarding this clone: This CDR3 is also generated by other DNA sequences in the sample. V and J are TRBV12-3 or TRBV12-4 and TRBJ1-1; D perhaps matches TRBD1 (5 bases). The CDR3 runs to 13 residues. V was clipped by 0 bases and J by 4 bases, with 6 bases between them. CDR3 in amino acids: CASSLAGGTEAFF. The CDR3, as DNA: TGTGCCAGCAGTTTAGCGGGGGGCACTGAAGCTTTCTTT.

The chain joins TRBV7-8 to TRBJ1-1; D unresolved. The length of the CDR3 is 14 residues. CDR1 SGHVS and CDR2 FQNEAQ come from the germline V gene. V shed 1 base and J shed 3 bases, with 9 bases lying between them. The chain's CDR3 is CASSLDGIHTEAFF. CDR3 coding DNA: TGTGCCAGCAGCTTAGACGGGATACACACTGAAGCTTTCTTT.

This clone occurred a few times. The CDR3 reads CASSLGLAGGAIETQYF. The CDR3 DNA reads TGTGCCAGCAGCTTAGGACTAGCGGGGGGGGCCATAGAGACCCAGTACTTC. This rearrangement joins TRBV7-2 to TRBJ2-5; 14 bases are shared with TRBD2. From germline, CDR1 is SGHTA and CDR2 FQGNSA. Trimming cost V 1 base and J 4 bases; bases outside gene matches: 5. This CDR3 has 17 amino acids.

This rearrangement joins TRBV5-5 to TRBJ2-3; D might be TRBD2 (5 bases). The CDR3 runs 16 residues. Looked up from germline, CDR1 is SGHKS and CDR2 is YYEKEE (reference sequence). Between the trimmed V and J ends, which lost 2 bases and 5 bases, there was a span of 18 bases. The CDR3 sequence is CASSLGWAPEGDTQYF. The CDR3 bases are TGTGCCAGCAGCTTAGGATGGGCCCCCGAGGGAGATACGCAGTATTTT. Filled out from reference TRBV5-5 and TRBJ2-3, the complete variable domain reads DAGVTQSPTHLIKTRGQQVTLRCSPISGHKSVSWYQQVLGQGPQFIFQYYEKEERGRGNFPDRFSARQFPNYSSELNVNALLLGDSALYLCASSLGWAPEGDTQYFGPGTRLTVL.